A selection of T cell receptor beta chains follows, all from one sample in a study of shared clonotypes between healthy human individuals. TCRdb's table, derived via immunoSEQ multiplex PCR, lists solely in-frame clones and lacks some. The sample carries a few million clones, about nine tenths recorded once. Specimen: naive CD4+ T cells from PBMCs. The receptors here all came from a man aged 18 to 30 in good health. Some clones in this sample may be carry-over from other donors' samples. Both conserved end residues are part of each CDR3. Each record gives: D gene, V gene, J gene, clone size, CDR3 protein, CDR3 DNA. The D gene is left open where the match is weak. Some rows have no size entry. The others give once, few or many, or a class for an expanded clone.

d_call: NA; v_call: TRBV19; j_call: TRBJ2-1; clone_size: NA; cdr3_aa: CASSQWYNEQFF; cdr3_nt: TGTGCCAGTAGCCAGTGGTACAATGAGCAGTTCTTC
d_call: NA; v_call: TRBV11-2; j_call: TRBJ1-3; clone_size: NA; cdr3_aa: CASSFPRSSSGNTIYF; cdr3_nt: TGTGCCAGCAGCTTTCCCAGGAGTAGCTCTGGAAACACCATATATTTT
d_call: TRBD1; v_call: TRBV7-9; j_call: TRBJ1-2; clone_size: NA; cdr3_aa: CASSHGQGVGYGYTF; cdr3_nt: TGTGCCAGCAGTCACGGACAGGGGGTCGGCTATGGCTACACCTTC
d_call: NA; v_call: TRBV27; j_call: TRBJ2-7; clone_size: NA; cdr3_aa: CASSLSWAVSYEQYF; cdr3_nt: TGTGCCAGCAGTTTATCATGGGCAGTTTCCTACGAGCAGTACTTC
d_call: NA; v_call: TRBV11-2; j_call: TRBJ1-6; clone_size: NA; cdr3_aa: CASSSRGASTGPNSPLHF; cdr3_nt: TGTGCCAGCAGCTCCCGAGGGGCTTCGACAGGCCCAAATTCACCCCTCCACTTT
d_call: NA; v_call: TRBV5-5; j_call: TRBJ2-3; clone_size: NA; cdr3_aa: CASRVASSDSTDTQYF; cdr3_nt: TGTGCCAGCAGGGTCGCTTCTAGCGATTCCACAGATACGCAGTATTTT
d_call: NA; v_call: TRBV11-2; j_call: TRBJ1-5; clone_size: NA; cdr3_aa: CASSTDNSNQPQHF; cdr3_nt: TGTGCCAGCAGCACGGACAATAGCAATCAGCCCCAGCATTTT
d_call: NA; v_call: TRBV5-1; j_call: TRBJ2-7; clone_size: NA; cdr3_aa: CASSLAARHYEQYF; cdr3_nt: TGCGCCAGCAGCTTGGCGGCCAGACACTACGAGCAGTACTTC
d_call: TRBD2; v_call: TRBV18; j_call: TRBJ2-3; clone_size: NA; cdr3_aa: CASSPWTSGSTDTQYF; cdr3_nt: TGTGCCAGCTCCCCCTGGACTAGCGGGAGCACAGATACGCAGTATTTT
d_call: TRBD1; v_call: TRBV9; j_call: TRBJ2-1; clone_size: NA; cdr3_aa: CASNRGMVNEQFF; cdr3_nt: TGTGCCAGCAACAGGGGGATGGTCAATGAGCAGTTCTTC
d_call: NA; v_call: TRBV5-1; j_call: TRBJ2-1; clone_size: once; cdr3_aa: CASSWTDHSYNEQFF; cdr3_nt: TGCGCCAGCAGCTGGACAGACCACTCCTACAATGAGCAGTTCTTC
d_call: TRBD1; v_call: TRBV27; j_call: TRBJ1-1; clone_size: NA; cdr3_aa: CASSLSRGRGAFF; cdr3_nt: TGTGCCAGCAGTTTATCCAGGGGGCGGGGAGCTTTCTTT
d_call: NA; v_call: TRBV4-2; j_call: TRBJ1-5; clone_size: NA; cdr3_aa: CASSQEAGQHNQPQHF; cdr3_nt: TGTGCCAGCAGCCAAGAAGCAGGACAGCATAATCAGCCCCAGCATTTT
d_call: NA; v_call: TRBV4-1; j_call: TRBJ1-5; clone_size: NA; cdr3_aa: CASGQGEGFYQPQHF; cdr3_nt: TGCGCCAGCGGCCAAGGGGAGGGTTTTTATCAGCCCCAGCATTTT
d_call: TRBD2; v_call: TRBV18; j_call: TRBJ2-2; clone_size: NA; cdr3_aa: CASSPSSGRVVGELFF; cdr3_nt: TGTGCCAGCTCACCCTCGAGCGGGAGGGTTGTCGGGGAGCTGTTTTTT
d_call: NA; v_call: TRBV4-3; j_call: TRBJ1-1; clone_size: NA; cdr3_aa: CASSQLEGWASEAFF; cdr3_nt: TGCGCCAGCAGCCAACTAGAAGGATGGGCGTCTGAAGCTTTCTTT
d_call: NA; v_call: TRBV15; j_call: TRBJ2-7; clone_size: NA; cdr3_aa: CATSRARGAYEQYF; cdr3_nt: TGTGCCACCAGCAGGGCTCGGGGGGCTTACGAGCAGTACTTC
d_call: TRBD1; v_call: TRBV5-1; j_call: TRBJ1-4; clone_size: NA; cdr3_aa: CASSETGSNEKLFF; cdr3_nt: TGCGCCAGCAGCGAGACAGGGAGTAATGAAAAACTGTTTTTT
d_call: NA; v_call: TRBV7-2; j_call: TRBJ2-7; clone_size: once; cdr3_aa: CASSPQVRTEQYF; cdr3_nt: TGTGCCAGCAGCCCCCAGGTCCGTACGGAGCAGTACTTC
d_call: TRBD1; v_call: TRBV2; j_call: TRBJ2-3; clone_size: NA; cdr3_aa: CASKYRGDTDTQYF; cdr3_nt: TGTGCCAGCAAATACAGGGGGGACACAGATACGCAGTATTTT
d_call: NA; v_call: TRBV10-3; j_call: TRBJ2-3; clone_size: once; cdr3_aa: CAISVGRSREDTQYF; cdr3_nt: TGTGCCATCAGTGTCGGCAGGTCCCGAGAGGATACGCAGTATTTT
d_call: TRBD2; v_call: TRBV5-4; j_call: TRBJ2-3; clone_size: NA; cdr3_aa: CASSPRLTSGSTDTQYF; cdr3_nt: TGTGCCAGCAGCCCTCGCCTCACTAGCGGGAGCACAGATACGCAGTATTTT
d_call: NA; v_call: TRBV11-2; j_call: TRBJ1-2; clone_size: NA; cdr3_aa: CASSSNGYTF; cdr3_nt: TGTGCCAGCAGCAGTAATGGCTACACCTTC
d_call: NA; v_call: TRBV6-1; j_call: TRBJ2-3; clone_size: NA; cdr3_aa: CASSEMGGSTDTQYF; cdr3_nt: TGTGCCAGCAGTGAAATGGGCGGGAGCACAGATACGCAGTATTTT
d_call: TRBD1; v_call: TRBV27; j_call: TRBJ1-2; clone_size: NA; cdr3_aa: CASGGTGVSGYTF; cdr3_nt: TGTGCCAGCGGAGGGACAGGGGTGAGTGGCTACACCTTC
d_call: NA; v_call: TRBV4-1; j_call: TRBJ2-3; clone_size: NA; cdr3_aa: CASRDWKEADTQYF; cdr3_nt: TGCGCCAGCAGGGATTGGAAAGAAGCAGATACGCAGTATTTT
d_call: TRBD1; v_call: TRBV7-2; j_call: TRBJ2-3; clone_size: NA; cdr3_aa: CASSYRGPTVDTQYF; cdr3_nt: TGTGCCAGCAGCTACAGGGGCCCTACGGTAGATACGCAGTATTTT
d_call: TRBD2; v_call: TRBV19; j_call: TRBJ2-2; clone_size: NA; cdr3_aa: CASSRLAGGHTGELFF; cdr3_nt: TGTGCCAGTAGTAGACTAGCGGGAGGGCACACCGGGGAGCTGTTTTTT
d_call: TRBD1; v_call: TRBV10-3; j_call: TRBJ2-7; clone_size: NA; cdr3_aa: CAISEYGQGMGYEQYF; cdr3_nt: TGTGCCATCAGTGAGTATGGACAGGGTATGGGATACGAGCAGTACTTC
d_call: TRBD2; v_call: TRBV30; j_call: TRBJ2-3; clone_size: NA; cdr3_aa: CAWGLAGGPSDTQYF; cdr3_nt: TGTGCCTGGGGACTAGCGGGAGGCCCCTCGGATACGCAGTATTTT
d_call: TRBD2; v_call: TRBV27; j_call: TRBJ2-7; clone_size: NA; cdr3_aa: CASSPSGRTYEQYF; cdr3_nt: TGTGCCAGCAGTCCTAGCGGTAGAACCTACGAGCAGTACTTC
d_call: TRBD1; v_call: TRBV7-2; j_call: TRBJ1-5; clone_size: few; cdr3_aa: CASSRLGQGPQHF; cdr3_nt: TGTGCCAGCAGCCGCTTGGGACAGGGACCCCAGCATTTT
d_call: TRBD2; v_call: TRBV6-5; j_call: TRBJ2-4; clone_size: NA; cdr3_aa: CASQITGTSGRAHF; cdr3_nt: TGTGCCAGTCAGATTACCGGGACTAGCGGGAGGGCCCACTTC
d_call: NA; v_call: TRBV5-6; j_call: TRBJ1-4; clone_size: NA; cdr3_aa: CASSPSRAGLNEKLFF; cdr3_nt: TGTGCCAGCAGCCCTAGCCGGGCGGGCTTAAATGAAAAACTGTTTTTT
d_call: TRBD1; v_call: TRBV6-1; j_call: TRBJ2-7; clone_size: NA; cdr3_aa: CASRTTGSSYEQYF; cdr3_nt: TGTGCCAGCAGGACGACAGGGAGCTCCTACGAGCAGTACTTC
d_call: NA; v_call: TRBV13; j_call: TRBJ2-6; clone_size: NA; cdr3_aa: CASSHNSGANVLTF; cdr3_nt: TGTGCCAGCAGCCACAACTCTGGGGCCAACGTCCTGACTTTC
d_call: TRBD1; v_call: TRBV5-1; j_call: TRBJ1-1; clone_size: NA; cdr3_aa: CASSLTGQGANTEAFF; cdr3_nt: TGCGCCAGCAGCTTGACCGGACAGGGGGCGAACACTGAAGCTTTCTTT
d_call: TRBD2; v_call: TRBV28; j_call: TRBJ2-3; clone_size: NA; cdr3_aa: CASSSPAPGLPRDTQYF; cdr3_nt: TGTGCCAGCAGTTCTCCAGCACCGGGACTACCACGGGATACGCAGTATTTT
d_call: NA; v_call: TRBV7-7; j_call: TRBJ2-3; clone_size: NA; cdr3_aa: CASSFGQGGENTQYF; cdr3_nt: TGTGCCAGCAGCTTTGGACAGGGAGGGGAGAATACGCAGTATTTT
d_call: NA; v_call: TRBV2; j_call: TRBJ1-2; clone_size: NA; cdr3_aa: CASSGDTSYYGYTF; cdr3_nt: TGTGCCAGCAGTGGGGACACTTCTTACTATGGCTACACCTTC